Below are 4 T cell receptor beta chains sequenced from a single sample in a study of cytomegalovirus exposure and HLA in healthy donors. This table comes from immunoSEQ multiplex PCR, and its TCRdb copy is limited to in-frame clones, with some not included. The sample carries some 84,000 clones, approximately 90% recorded once. Sequencing used PBMCs. Source of these receptors: a young man in good health and CMV-seronegative.

The rearrangement links TRBV6-5 to TRBJ1-5; D possibly corresponds to TRBD1 (5 bases). From germline, CDR1 is MNHEY and CDR2 SVGAGI. V lost 4 bases to trimming and J lost 9 bases, with 16 bases between them. This CDR3 has 14 residues. This CDR3 is CASSSEGPRLPQHF. CDR3 in DNA: TGTGCCAGCAGTTCGGAGGGGCCCCGGTTGCCCCAGCATTTT.

V usage is TRBV25-1 and J usage is TRBJ1-2, with 9 bases matching TRBD1. V gave up 6 bases and J gave up 3 bases; unmatched junction bases: 8. The germline V gene encodes CDR1 MGHDK and CDR2 SYGVNS. This CDR3 region has 15 residues. The CDR3 loop is CASSPGTGRYYGYTF. The CDR3 region has the DNA TGTGCCAGCAGCCCGGGGACAGGGAGGTACTATGGCTACACCTTC.

The chain is built from TRBV19 and TRBJ2-2; 8 positions agree with TRBD2. Trimming at V came to 0 bases and at J to 4 bases, leaving 4 bases not matched to a gene. This CDR3 region has 16 residues. Germline assignment: CDR1 LNHDA and CDR2 SQIVND (reference sequence). In nucleotides, the CDR3 is TGTGCCAGTAGTATAGACGTAGCGGGACCCACCGGGGAGCTGTTTTTT. Encoded protein: CASSIDVAGPTGELFF.

The chain uses TRBV5-8 and TRBJ1-6; TRBD1 might be the D (6 bases). V was cut by 2 bases and J by 1 base, with 10 bases left in between. Germline assignment: CDR1 SGHTS and CDR2 YDEGEE. The CDR3 spans 16 residues. The CDR3 bases are TGTGCCAGCAGCTTTACAGGGCCTTCCTATAATTCACCCCTCCACTTT. Amino acid sequence: CASSFTGPSYNSPLHF.